This TCR beta chain was obtained from a study of CD8 T cells in ankylosing spondylitis. Study-wide results and caveats: Reportedly, matched ankylosing spondylitis synovial fluid was significantly enriched for disease-linked clones. Reactive arthritis synovial fluid and blood previously showed some of these motif variants. Typical of ankylosing spondylitis blood, it appeared, was a TCR beta motif of several highly homologous variants.

Each CDR3 protein is one row after TCRdb ran MiXCR on the 5' RACE reads. The sample has about 150,000 distinct CDR3 sequences; about 32% are singletons. The CDR3 contains 15 residues. CDR1 and CDR2 from the germline V gene are LGHDT and YNNKEL (reference sequence). V lost 4 bases, J lost 4 bases, and 13 bases lay in between. On this clonotype itself: Its antigen is unknown.

The genes are TRBV3-1 and TRBJ2-2, with TRBD2 as a possible D gene (5 bases). The receptor was derived from a male donor with ankylosing spondylitis. Sequencing was performed on synovial fluid, either unsorted or a sorted T cell fraction (not recorded which). The CDR3 region is CASSRTSLSTGELFF. CDR3 nucleotides: TGTGCCAGCAGCCGCACTAGTTTATCCACCGGGGAGCTGTTTTTT.